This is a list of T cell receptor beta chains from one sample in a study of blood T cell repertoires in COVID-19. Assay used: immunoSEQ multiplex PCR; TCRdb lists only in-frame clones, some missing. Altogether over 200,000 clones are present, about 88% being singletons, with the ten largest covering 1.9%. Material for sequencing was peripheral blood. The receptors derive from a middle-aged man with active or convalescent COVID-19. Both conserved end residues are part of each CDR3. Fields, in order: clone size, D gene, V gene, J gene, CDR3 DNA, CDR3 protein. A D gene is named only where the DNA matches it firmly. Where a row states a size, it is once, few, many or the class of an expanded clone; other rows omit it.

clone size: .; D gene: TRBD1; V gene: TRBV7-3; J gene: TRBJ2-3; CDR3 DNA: TGTGCCAGCAGCTCCGGGACAGGCACAGATACGCAGTATTTT; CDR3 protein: CASSSGTGTDTQYF
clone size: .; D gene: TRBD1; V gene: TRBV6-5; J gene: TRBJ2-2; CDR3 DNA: TGTGCCAGCAGCTTCACAGGGGTGGGCGGGGAGCTGTTTTTT; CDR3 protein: CASSFTGVGGELFF
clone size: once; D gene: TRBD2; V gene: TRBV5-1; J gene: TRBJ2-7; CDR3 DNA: TGCGCCAGCAGTATTAAGCTGGGAGGGATGTCCTACGAGCAGTACTTC; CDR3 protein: CASSIKLGGMSYEQYF
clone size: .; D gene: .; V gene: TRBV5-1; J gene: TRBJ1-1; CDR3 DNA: TGCGCCAGCAGCCCATACGGACGGGAAAACACTGAAGCTTTCTTT; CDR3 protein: CASSPYGRENTEAFF
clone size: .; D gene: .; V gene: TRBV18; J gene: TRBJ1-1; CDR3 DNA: TGTGCCAGCTCACTCATGGGGGAGGTGAACACTGAAGCTTTCTTT; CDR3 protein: CASSLMGEVNTEAFF
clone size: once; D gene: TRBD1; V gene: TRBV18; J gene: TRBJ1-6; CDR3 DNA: TGTGCCAGCTCACCGATCTTCCCAGGGGGCGGTAATTCACCCCTCCACTTT; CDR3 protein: CASSPIFPGGGNSPLHF
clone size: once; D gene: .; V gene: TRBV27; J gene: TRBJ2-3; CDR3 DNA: TGTGCCAGCAGTTTAGGCTCCACAGATACGCAGTATTTT; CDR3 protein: CASSLGSTDTQYF
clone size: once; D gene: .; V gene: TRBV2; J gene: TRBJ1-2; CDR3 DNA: TGTGCCAGCAGTATTCGCCCGGACAGCTATGGCTACACCTTC; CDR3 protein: CASSIRPDSYGYTF
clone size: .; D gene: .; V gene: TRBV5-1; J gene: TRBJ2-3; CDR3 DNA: TGCGCCAGCAGCTTGGCTCGGGGCGGGGCAGATACGCAGTATTTT; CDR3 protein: CASSLARGGADTQYF
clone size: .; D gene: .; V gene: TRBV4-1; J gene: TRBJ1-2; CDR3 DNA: TGCGCCAGCAGCCAAGATTATGACTATGGCTACACCTTC; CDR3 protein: CASSQDYDYGYTF
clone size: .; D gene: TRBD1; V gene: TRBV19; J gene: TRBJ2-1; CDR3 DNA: TGTGCCAGTGAAATTTCGACAGGGGGATACAATGAGCAGTTCTTC; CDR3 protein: CASEISTGGYNEQFF
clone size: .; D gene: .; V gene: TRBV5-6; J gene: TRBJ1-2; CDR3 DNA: TGTGCCAGCAGCCGGCGCGGAGTTAACTATGGCTACACCTTC; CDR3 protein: CASSRRGVNYGYTF
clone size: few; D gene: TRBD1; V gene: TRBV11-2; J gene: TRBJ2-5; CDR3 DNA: TGTGCCAGCAGCATATTCCAGGGGGCGCCTGGTCAGACCCAGTACTTC; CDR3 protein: CASSIFQGAPGQTQYF
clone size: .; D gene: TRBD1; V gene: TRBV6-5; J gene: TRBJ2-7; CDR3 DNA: TGTGCCAGCAGTTACCACGGACAGGGGGAATCCTACGAGCAGTACTTC; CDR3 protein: CASSYHGQGESYEQYF
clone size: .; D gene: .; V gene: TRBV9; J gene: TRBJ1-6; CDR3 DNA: TGTGCCAGCAGCGTTGCAGGGAATAATTCACCCCTCCACTTT; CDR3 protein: CASSVAGNNSPLHF
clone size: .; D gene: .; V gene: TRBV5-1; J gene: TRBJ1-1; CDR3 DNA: TGCGCCAGCAGCCAGGGGACAATGAACACTGAAGCTTTCTTT; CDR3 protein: CASSQGTMNTEAFF
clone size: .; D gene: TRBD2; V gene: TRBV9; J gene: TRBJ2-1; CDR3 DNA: TGTGCCAGCAGCCCGGGGACTAGCGGGAGGGGCCCCTACAATGAGCAGTTCTTC; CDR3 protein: CASSPGTSGRGPYNEQFF
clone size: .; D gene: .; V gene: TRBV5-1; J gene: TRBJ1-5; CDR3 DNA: TGCGCCAGCAGCTCGGGTCAGCCCAATCAGCCCCAGCATTTT; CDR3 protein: CASSSGQPNQPQHF
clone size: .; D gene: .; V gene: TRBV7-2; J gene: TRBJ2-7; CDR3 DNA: TGTGCCAGCAGCCCGGGAAGTAGCATGGCCTACGAGCAGTACTTC; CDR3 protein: CASSPGSSMAYEQYF
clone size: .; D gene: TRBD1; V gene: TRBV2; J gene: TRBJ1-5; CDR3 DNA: TGTGCCAGCAGGCCACAGGGGATTAGCAATCAGCCCCAGCATTTT; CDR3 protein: CASRPQGISNQPQHF
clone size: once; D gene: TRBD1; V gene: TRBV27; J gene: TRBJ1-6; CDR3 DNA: TGTGCCAGCGGGACAGGGCTAGAAATGGGCTCCTATAATTCACCCCTCCACTTT; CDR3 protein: CASGTGLEMGSYNSPLHF
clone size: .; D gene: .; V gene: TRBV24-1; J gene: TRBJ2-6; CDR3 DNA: TGTGCCACCAGTGGCGGTCTGGCGGGCTCTGGGGCCAACGTCCTGACTTTC; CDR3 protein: CATSGGLAGSGANVLTF